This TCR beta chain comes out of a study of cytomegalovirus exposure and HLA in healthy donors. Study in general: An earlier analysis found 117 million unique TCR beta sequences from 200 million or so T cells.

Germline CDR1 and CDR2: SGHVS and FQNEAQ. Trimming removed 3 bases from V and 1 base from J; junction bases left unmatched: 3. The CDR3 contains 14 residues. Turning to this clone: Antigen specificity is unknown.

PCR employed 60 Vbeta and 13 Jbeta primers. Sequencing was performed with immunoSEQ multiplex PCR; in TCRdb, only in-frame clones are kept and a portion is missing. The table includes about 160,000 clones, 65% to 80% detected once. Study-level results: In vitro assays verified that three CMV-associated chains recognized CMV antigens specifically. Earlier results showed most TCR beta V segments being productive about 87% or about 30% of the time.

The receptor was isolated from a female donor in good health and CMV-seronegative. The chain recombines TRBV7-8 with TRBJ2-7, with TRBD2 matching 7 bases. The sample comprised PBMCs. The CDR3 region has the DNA TGTGCCAGCAGCTTGGGGGGGAGGTCCTACGAGCAGTACTTC. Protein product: CASSLGGRSYEQYF.